This is a list of T cell receptor beta chains from one sample in a study of T cell clones after liver transplantation. The table came from immunoSEQ multiplex PCR; TCRdb's copy has only in-frame clones and leaves some out. The sample includes approximately 18,000 clones, roughly nine tenths of them seen just once. This material consisted of CD8+ T cells from blood, taken almost 47 months after liver transplant. The receptor set was obtained from a human patient who received a liver transplant. T cells may partly derive from the graft donor. Both conserved end residues are part of each CDR3. A D gene is named only where the DNA matches it firmly. Expanded clones get a size class; other rows say once, few or many, or leave the size out.

v_call	j_call	d_call	clone_size	cdr3_nt	cdr3_aa
TRBV30	TRBJ1-1	-	-	TGTGCCTGTGGGCCGGGATTGGGGGGGAACACTGAAGCTTTCTTT	CACGPGLGGNTEAFF
TRBV9	TRBJ2-2	-	-	TGTGCCAGCAGCGTCCAGGTGACCGGGGAGCTGTTTTTT	CASSVQVTGELFF
TRBV29-1	TRBJ1-2	-	-	TGCAGCGCTCAGGGGAGCTATGGCTACACCTTC	CSAQGSYGYTF
TRBV15	TRBJ1-1	TRBD1	few	TGTGCCACCAGCGTTGCGACAGGGGATGTTACTGAAGCTTTCTTT	CATSVATGDVTEAFF
TRBV27	TRBJ2-3	TRBD2	-	TGTGCCACCTCTAGCGGGAGAGGAGATACGCAGTATTTT	CATSSGRGDTQYF
TRBV4-1	TRBJ2-1	TRBD2	-	TGCGCCAGCAGCCAGGGAGCGGGGAGGATGGACAATGAGCAGTTCTTC	CASSQGAGRMDNEQFF
TRBV7-9	TRBJ2-7	TRBD2	-	TGTGCCAGCAGCTTGACGACAGGGGGACTAGCGGCCTACGAGCAGTACTTC	CASSLTTGGLAAYEQYF
TRBV5-6	TRBJ2-1	TRBD2	-	TGTGCCAGCAGCTTGGAGGCTAGCGGGGGGTACAATGAGCAGTTCTTC	CASSLEASGGYNEQFF
TRBV27	TRBJ2-1	TRBD2	-	TGTGCCAGCAGTTTATCCCCAGGGAGGGAGAATGAGCAGTTCTTC	CASSLSPGRENEQFF
TRBV5-4	TRBJ1-2	-	-	TGTGCCAGCAGCTTGGAGGGGGTCGACTATGGCTACACCTTC	CASSLEGVDYGYTF
TRBV28	TRBJ2-2	-	-	TGTGCCAGCAGTTTCCCCGGGACCTACCTGGGTGTCCCGAACACCGGGGAGCTGTTTTTT	CASSFPGTYLGVPNTGELFF
TRBV19	TRBJ1-2	TRBD1	-	TGTGCCAGTAGTGCAAGGCGGCTATACACGGGACAGCTAAATTCTAACTATGGCTACACCTTC	CASSARRLYTGQLNSNYGYTF